Listed below are T cell receptor beta chains from one sample, sequenced in a study of T cell responses to AZD1222 COVID-19 vaccine. The protocol was immunoSEQ multiplex PCR, while the TCRdb copy is restricted to in-frame clones and leaves out a portion. The table includes roughly 150,000 clones, 90% to 95% detected once. The sample in question was peripheral blood, obtained 28 days after the second AZD1222 dose. The receptors stem from an adult who received the AZD1222 COVID-19 vaccine. CDR3s include the opening cysteine and the closing phenylalanine or tryptophan. Fields, in order: D gene, J gene, CDR3 length, V gene, clone size, CDR3 protein, CDR3 DNA. The D gene is left open where the match is weak. For some rows the clone size is stated as once, few or many, or as a class when expanded; others skip it.

TRBD2	TRBJ2-1	16	TRBV5-4	.	CASSLDGTSGANEQFF	TGTGCCAGCAGCTTGGATGGCACTAGCGGGGCCAATGAGCAGTTCTTC
.	TRBJ2-7	14	TRBV15	.	CATSRRATSYEQYF	TGTGCCACCAGCAGACGGGCCACCTCCTACGAGCAGTACTTC
.	TRBJ1-3	17	TRBV9	.	CASSVDPVQGVRNTIYF	TGTGCCAGCAGCGTAGACCCAGTCCAGGGAGTTAGAAACACCATATATTTT
.	TRBJ2-3	12	TRBV3-1/TRBV3-2	.	CASSQERDTQYF	TGTGCCAGCAGCCAAGAGAGAGATACGCAGTATTTT
TRBD1	TRBJ1-2	12	TRBV27	.	CASSSAGGGYTF	TGTGCCAGCAGTTCCGCAGGGGGCGGCTACACCTTC
.	TRBJ1-5	13	TRBV2	.	CARGSGGDQPQHF	TGTGCCAGGGGCTCAGGAGGGGATCAGCCCCAGCATTTT
.	TRBJ2-1	14	TRBV7-2	.	CASSFRWGDNEQFF	TGTGCCAGCAGCTTCCGATGGGGAGACAATGAGCAGTTCTTC
.	TRBJ1-1	14	TRBV6-5	.	CASSYRRMNTEAFF	TGTGCCAGCAGTTACCGCAGGATGAACACTGAAGCTTTCTTT
.	TRBJ2-1	16	TRBV7-8	once	CASSTRQGGSYNEQFF	TGTGCCAGCAGCACCAGACAGGGAGGAAGCTACAATGAGCAGTTCTTC
.	TRBJ2-7	13	TRBV5-1	few	CASSLGPGYEQYF	TGCGCCAGCAGCTTGGGGCCAGGCTACGAGCAGTACTTC
TRBD2	TRBJ2-5	17	TRBV5-6	.	CASSFVPGLAGLETQYF	TGTGCCAGCAGCTTCGTTCCGGGACTAGCGGGGTTAGAGACCCAGTACTTC